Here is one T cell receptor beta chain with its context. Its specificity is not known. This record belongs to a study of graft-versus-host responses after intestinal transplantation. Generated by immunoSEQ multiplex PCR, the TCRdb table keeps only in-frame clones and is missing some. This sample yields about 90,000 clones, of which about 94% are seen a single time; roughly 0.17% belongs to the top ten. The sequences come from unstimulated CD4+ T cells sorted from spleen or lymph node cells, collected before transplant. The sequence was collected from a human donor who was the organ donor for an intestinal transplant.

The DNA of the CDR3 is TGTGCCAGCAGCTTTCTAGAAGAAAAACTGTTTTTT. Amino acids: CASSFLEEKLFF. The rearrangement uses TRBV11-2 and TRBJ1-4; unclear D gene. Germline lookup yields CDR1 SGHAT and CDR2 FQNNGV. The V end was cut by 3 bases, the J end by 8 bases, with 7 bases between. The CDR3 spans 12 residues.